This is a list of T cell receptor beta chains from one sample in a study of regulatory T cells in long-lasting Graves disease. Using its own MiXCR run on the multiplex PCR reads, TCRdb lists one record per CDR3 protein. The sample carries roughly 380,000 distinct CDR3 sequences, 16% recorded once. The same sample was also used in a study of T cells in Graves' hyperthyroidism and ophthalmopathy.

The input for sequencing was peripheral blood mononuclear cells (PBMCs), taken at new diagnosis, from a patient treated with antithyroid drugs. The receptors originated from a man aged 35 to 55 with Graves disease. CDR3s include the opening cysteine and the closing phenylalanine or tryptophan. Fields, in order: D gene, J gene, V gene, clone size, CDR3 protein, CDR3 DNA. The D gene is left open where the match is weak. A clone size is listed for some rows: how often the clone was seen (once, few, many), or a class if it is expanded.

>TRBD2|TRBJ2-3|TRBV20-1|few
CSARALAGNTDTQYF
TGCAGTGCTAGAGCACTAGCGGGGAACACAGATACGCAGTATTTT
>NA|TRBJ2-5|TRBV20-1|NA
CSARRELETQYF
TGCAGTGCTAGGAGGGAGCTGGAGACCCAGTACTTC
>NA|TRBJ2-7|TRBV5-5|few
CASSDYRGFSYEQYF
TGTGCCAGCAGCGATTACCGGGGCTTCTCCTACGAGCAGTACTTC
>NA|TRBJ2-2|TRBV5-1|few
CASSLAVGGAGELFF
TGCGCCAGCAGCTTGGCCGTTGGGGGCGCCGGGGAGCTGTTTTTT
>TRBD1|TRBJ1-2|TRBV4-1|few
CASSPRGQASWYGYTF
TGCGCCAGCAGCCCCAGAGGACAGGCATCTTGGTATGGCTACACCTTC
>NA|TRBJ2-2|TRBV20-1|few
CSARDPSGVASGELFF
TGCAGTGCTAGAGATCCGAGTGGGGTAGCTAGCGGGGAGCTGTTTTTT
>NA|TRBJ2-1|TRBV9|many
CASSPGGSSYNEQFF
TGTGCCAGCAGCCCAGGGGGGAGCTCCTACAATGAGCAGTTCTTC
>NA|TRBJ1-5|TRBV9|many
CASSVGFSNQPQHF
TGTGCCAGCAGCGTGGGGTTTAGCAATCAGCCCCAGCATTTT
>NA|TRBJ1-6|TRBV2|many
CASIRDGNSPLHF
TGTGCCAGCATAAGGGACGGTAATTCACCCCTCCACTTT
>NA|TRBJ2-7|TRBV29-1|many
CSVTRAREQYF
TGCAGCGTGACCAGGGCCAGGGAGCAGTACTTC
>TRBD2|TRBJ2-1|TRBV29-1|few
CSVEGLAGTNEQFF
TGCAGCGTTGAGGGACTAGCGGGGACCAATGAGCAGTTCTTC
>NA|TRBJ1-1|TRBV5-1|many
CASSLEDIDNTEAFF
TGCGCCAGCAGCTTGGAAGATATCGACAACACTGAAGCTTTCTTT
>NA|TRBJ1-2|TRBV5-1|NA
CASSLGGADGYTF
TGCGCCAGCAGCTTGGGGGGGGCGGATGGCTACACCTTC
>NA|TRBJ2-1|TRBV6-1|few
CASRLAVNEQFF
TGTGCCAGCAGGCTAGCTGTCAATGAGCAGTTCTTC
>TRBD2|TRBJ2-1|TRBV5-1|NA
CASSRSGGAAGEQFF
TGCGCCAGCAGCAGGAGCGGGGGGGCCGCAGGTGAGCAGTTCTTC
>TRBD2|TRBJ2-5|TRBV11-2|few
CASSPGGASGGQETQYF
TGTGCCAGCAGCCCAGGGGGAGCTAGCGGGGGCCAAGAGACCCAGTACTTC
>TRBD1|TRBJ2-7|TRBV4-1|many
CASSQAGQGTGEQYF
TGCGCCAGCAGCCAAGCGGGACAGGGAACGGGCGAGCAGTACTTC
>NA|TRBJ2-1|TRBV2|many
CASSTGPLQTNEQFF
TGTGCCAGCAGTACCGGGCCACTCCAGACCAATGAGCAGTTCTTC
>TRBD1|TRBJ2-2|TRBV6-1|many
CASVQGAYTGELFF
TGTGCCAGCGTACAGGGGGCGTACACCGGGGAGCTGTTTTTT
>NA|TRBJ1-5|TRBV6-1|few
CASSTNFNQPQHF
TGTGCCAGCAGTACGAACTTCAATCAGCCCCAGCATTTT
>TRBD1|TRBJ2-1|TRBV18|NA
CASSPRRMGQGFANEQFF
TGTGCCAGCTCACCAAGGCGTATGGGACAGGGGTTCGCCAATGAGCAGTTCTTC
>NA|TRBJ2-5|TRBV6-1|NA
CASSRVKGTTQETQYF
TGTGCCAGCAGCCGTGTCAAGGGAACTACACAAGAGACCCAGTACTTC
>NA|TRBJ2-3|TRBV5-1|many
CASSSGSTDTQYF
TGTGCTAGCAGCTCGGGCAGCACAGATACGCAGTATTTT
>NA|TRBJ2-7|TRBV6-1|NA
CASSPPGGAFHEQYF
TGTGCCAGCAGTCCCCCCGGGGGCGCCTTCCACGAGCAGTACTTC
>NA|TRBJ1-2|TRBV12-3/TRBV12-4|many
CASSTEARVNYGYTF
TGTGCCAGCAGCACCGAGGCCAGGGTTAACTATGGCTACACCTTC
>TRBD2|TRBJ2-3|TRBV4-2|NA
CASSQVLYIAGADTQYF
TGTGCCAGCAGCCAAGTTTTATACATAGCGGGTGCAGATACGCAGTATTTT
>TRBD1|TRBJ2-3|TRBV28|many
CASSSGTGGSTDTQYF
TGTGCCAGCAGCTCCGGGACAGGGGGGAGCACAGATACGCAGTATTTT
>NA|TRBJ1-6|TRBV6-2/TRBV6-3|few
CAGSYPIVSPLHF
TGTGCCGGCAGTTACCCGATCGTATCACCCCTCCACTTT
>TRBD1|TRBJ1-6|TRBV20-1|many
CSARIPGGMGSYNSPLHF
TGCAGTGCTCGAATTCCAGGGGGCATGGGCTCCTATAATTCACCCCTCCACTTT
>NA|TRBJ1-1|TRBV19|NA
CASRGGERAQTNTEAFF
TGTGCCAGTAGGGGGGGGGAGAGGGCGCAGACGAACACTGAAGCTTTCTTT
>NA|TRBJ1-6|TRBV2|many
CASRTWNNSPLHF
TGTGCCAGCCGGACATGGAATAATTCACCCCTCCACTTT
>TRBD2|TRBJ2-3|TRBV18|NA
CASSPRGGGGASDTQYF
TGTGCCAGCTCACCCCGCGGTGGCGGGGGGGCCTCAGATACGCAGTATTTT
>TRBD2|TRBJ2-5|TRBV10-3|many
CAISDLGTSGQETQYF
TGTGCCATCAGTGACCTCGGGACTAGCGGCCAAGAGACCCAGTACTTC
>NA|TRBJ1-1|TRBV13|NA
CASSFGNLNTEAFF
TGTGCCAGCAGCTTCGGCAACTTGAACACTGAAGCTTTCTTT
>NA|TRBJ2-1|TRBV12-5|few
CASGLASVGTYNEQFF
TGTGCTAGTGGTTTGGCTAGCGTAGGTACCTACAATGAGCAGTTCTTC
>NA|TRBJ2-1|TRBV27|few
CASSFYSLAPEQFF
TGTGCCAGCAGTTTTTATTCTCTAGCGCCTGAGCAGTTCTTC
>NA|TRBJ1-6|TRBV27|few
CASSRDRNTLHF
TGTGCCAGCAGCCGGGACCGTAACACCCTCCACTTT
>NA|TRBJ2-7|TRBV30|many
CAWSVQPGSYEQYF
TGTGCCTGGAGTGTACAGCCGGGCTCCTACGAGCAGTACTTC
>NA|TRBJ2-2|TRBV18|many
CASSPDWFGNTGELFF
TGTGCCAGCTCACCCGACTGGTTTGGAAACACCGGGGAGCTGTTTTTT
>TRBD2|TRBJ2-1|TRBV5-1|many
CASSLGRGGYNEQFF
TGTGCCAGCAGTTTGGGGCGGGGGGGCTACAATGAGCAGTTCTTC
>NA|TRBJ2-7|TRBV5-1|many
CASSPRVLGYEQYF
TGCGCCAGCAGCCCCCGAGTCCTAGGCTACGAGCAGTACTTC
>NA|TRBJ2-5|TRBV4-2|NA
CASRYGTAETQYF
TGTGCCAGCAGGTACGGGACGGCAGAGACCCAGTACTTC
>NA|TRBJ2-3|TRBV20-1|many
CSALGDTDTQYF
TGCAGTGCTTTAGGGGACACAGATACGCAGTATTTT
>NA|TRBJ1-6|TRBV9|many
CASSPQALGNSPLHF
TGTGCCAGCAGCCCGCAGGCATTGGGGAATTCACCCCTCCACTTT
>NA|TRBJ2-7|TRBV5-5|many
CASSLDQGTIGQLYEQYF
TGTGCCAGCAGCTTGGATCAAGGAACTATAGGACAGCTCTACGAGCAGTACTTC
>NA|TRBJ1-1|TRBV11-2|NA
CASSVAVPTEAFF
TGTGCCAGCAGCGTGGCGGTCCCCACTGAAGCTTTCTTT
>TRBD2|TRBJ2-7|TRBV18|many
CASSPLAGGGLTSYEQYF
TGTGCCAGCTCTCCGCTAGCGGGGGGCGGGCTGACCTCCTACGAGCAGTACTTC
>TRBD1|TRBJ1-1|TRBV15|NA
CATSRDPGGGQGRTFF
TGTGCCACCAGCAGAGATCCTGGTGGGGGACAGGGGCGTACTTTCTTT
>NA|TRBJ1-1|TRBV11-2|few
CASGVSLNTEAFF
TGTGCCAGCGGGGTTTCCTTGAACACTGAAGCTTTCTTT
>TRBD2|TRBJ2-1|TRBV6-2/TRBV6-3|many
CASSTPGLALEQFF
TGTGCCAGCAGTACCCCGGGACTAGCGCTTGAGCAGTTCTTC
>NA|TRBJ1-1|TRBV11-3|many
CASTRSMGLAAFF
TGTGCCAGCACCCGCTCCATGGGCCTGGCAGCTTTCTTT
>NA|TRBJ1-6|TRBV20-1|few
CSARPTASSYNSPLHF
TGCAGTGCTAGACCCACGGCGAGCTCCTATAATTCACCCCTCCACTTT
>NA|TRBJ1-1|TRBV3-1|NA
CASTQGPPWVNTEAFF
TGTGCCAGCACCCAGGGGCCACCGTGGGTGAACACTGAAGCTTTCTTT
>TRBD1|TRBJ2-3|TRBV5-1|many
CASSDRDRVDTQYF
TGCGCCAGCAGCGATCGGGACAGGGTTGATACGCAGTATTTT